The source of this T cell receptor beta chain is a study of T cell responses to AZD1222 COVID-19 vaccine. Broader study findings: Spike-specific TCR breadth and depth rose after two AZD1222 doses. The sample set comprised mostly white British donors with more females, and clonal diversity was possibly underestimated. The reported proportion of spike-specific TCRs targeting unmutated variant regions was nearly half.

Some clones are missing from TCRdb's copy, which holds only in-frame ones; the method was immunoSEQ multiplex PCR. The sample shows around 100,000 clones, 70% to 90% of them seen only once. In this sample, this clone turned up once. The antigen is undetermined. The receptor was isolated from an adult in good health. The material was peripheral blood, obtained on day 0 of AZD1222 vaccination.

As DNA, the CDR3 is TGTGCCATCAGTGACAGCCTCGAAAATCAGCCCCAGCATTTT. This translates into CAISDSLENQPQHF. The chain carries TRBV10-3 and TRBJ1-5; no clear D. The germline V and J ends were trimmed by 3 bases and 4 bases, with 10 bases remaining between them. The germline V gene encodes CDR1 ENHRY and CDR2 SYGVKD. CDR3 length: 14 residues.